This TCR beta chain was sequenced during a study of naive and memory T cell subsets (dated by TCRdb to 2015 to 2018). About the full investigation: The figure summarizing the skin biopsy and whole blood samples listed about ten blood donors, 7 tuberculin skin test biopsies and 3 saline control biopsies. As previously described, skin biopsies were taken from tuberculin skin test sites or from saline-injected control sites and processed for RNA extraction. PCR2 was typically run as a SYBR Green qPCR and stopped at a set threshold, although low-input samples could use end-point PCR of around 6 cycles instead. Overall study outcomes, separate from this receptor: Higher TCR numbers at tuberculin skin test sites were interpreted as T cell infiltration of a delayed type IV hypersensitivity reaction. The paper did not give details of skin biopsy collection and RNA processing, instead referencing earlier studies for those details. The RNA-based method was acknowledged to be potentially sensitive to changes in TCR transcripts with T cell activation and differentiation. TCR sequences were reportedly recovered from both types of skin biopsy, with far more TCRs being found at tuberculin skin test sites.

This sample's treatment or condition label indicates: skin biopsy from PPD injection site in Mantoux-positive individual. The study described a robust, sensitive protocol for amplifying, sequencing and analyzing TCRs, using 3' ligation of a UMI-containing oligonucleotide to TCR cDNA. The tuberculin skin test biopsies were taken from PPD-injected sites in individuals who had a positive Mantoux test. Before reverse transcription, total RNA that had not been cell sorted was treated with RQ1 DNase, with a target input of about 1 to 1,100 ng. Libraries were prepared from skin biopsies and whole blood to test how robust the pipeline was in samples where T cells are a minority population. There are 14 amino acids in the CDR3, from cysteine to phenylalanine inclusive. Only the CDR3 DNA stays, 42 bases, in frame from base 1. From a lookup of the germline V gene, CDR1 and CDR2 are SGHRS and YFSETQ. Trimming takes 4 bases from V and 6 bases from J, and the germline ends sit 13 bases apart.

The library was prepared using UMI-ligation and nested PCR. Four rounds of PCR, run with the SP2 primer together with nested alpha and beta constant region primers, were used to amplify the ligated cDNA. For the blood and skin samples, reverse transcription of TCR RNA was done with SuperScript IV along with alpha and beta constant region primers. An oligonucleotide carrying the Illumina SP2 primer and a UMI was ligated to the cDNA 3' end using T4 RNA ligase 1. To prevent hairpin formation, the 12-nucleotide UMI was made up of two random hexamers with an eight-base spacer between them. From the second PCR onward, the TCR alpha and beta chain libraries were handled separately, and dual indexing was used for multiplexing. After pooling, the indexed libraries were analyzed by capillary electrophoresis and sequenced on either an Illumina MiSeq or NextSeq. PhiX DNA at about 4.5-7% was added to the libraries to raise base diversity and improve cluster recognition. Regarding the original processing steps: Demultiplexor pulled UMIs out of read 2, joined the UMIs with the TCR sequence from read 1, and separated reads according to sample indices. Decombinator identified V and J genes and V-J junctions, assigning each TCR a five-part identifier including V and J deletions. Collapsinator used UMIs to correct sequencing errors and PCR amplification heterogeneity, yielding UMI-based abundance per TCR. Identifiers were converted to nucleotide sequence by CDR3Translator and translated to amino acids, and CDR3 regions were extracted on the basis of terminal motifs. After normalization to the amount of input RNA, the error-corrected alpha and beta TCR counts from blood and from skin were compared. TCRdb applied fastp at Q25 and MiXCR to the public reads, then kept only in-frame beta chains. Every entry covers one CDR3 protein and lists the most common genes and DNA from its rows. The V and J calls were not made by the authors but by TCRdb's processing. The sample table holds approximately 37,000 distinct CDR3 sequences, of which roughly 9.6% were seen once. The top ten hold about 4.2% of the sample.

This clonotype showed up many times. The antigen it recognizes is unknown. Per-base quality was not reported, and no clone a single base away is much larger than it. The sequenced sample was skin, obtained from a tuberculin skin test site. The source of this sequence is an adult in good health. Recombination connected TRBV5-1 to TRBJ2-2; the D gene is possibly TRBD1, with 6 bases matching. CDR3 protein: CASSLTGSAGELFF. The sequenced DNA: TGCGCCAGCAGCCTAACAGGGTCCGCCGGGGAGCTGTTTTTT. Extended through the reference TRBV5-1 and TRBJ2-2 proteins, this CDR3 yields the full variable domain: KAGVTQTPRYLIKTRGQQVTLSCSPISGHRSVSWYQQTPGQGLQFLFEYFSETQRNKGNFPGRFSGRQFSNSRSEMNVSTLELGDSALYLCASSLTGSAGELFFGEGSRLTVL.